The rows below give T cell receptor beta chains drawn from one sample of a study of OX40 agonist ivuxolimab in advanced cancers. Method: immunoSEQ multiplex PCR; TCRdb's copy keeps in-frame clones and lacks some. Of 57,000 or so clones listed, 86% were seen once; the top ten hold 3.9%. The specimen was CD4+ or CD8+ T cells sorted from blood, collected in a trial of the OX40 agonist ivuxolimab. These receptors all come from an adult with an advanced solid tumor such as melanoma, head and neck, liver or kidney cancer. Both conserved end residues are part of each CDR3. Each record gives: clone size, V gene, D gene, J gene, CDR3 DNA, CDR3 protein. The D gene is left open where the match is weak. Size is stated for part of the rows, as once, few or many counts, or as a class when the clone is expanded.

NA,TRBV10-3,NA,TRBJ1-2,TGTGCCTCGGAGGGGGGAGTTTATGGCTACACCTTC,CASEGGVYGYTF
NA,TRBV4-2,NA,TRBJ1-5,TGTGCCAGCTCGGACCGAGGGTATCAGCCCCAGCATTTT,CASSDRGYQPQHF
NA,TRBV30,NA,TRBJ2-1,TGTGCCTACTCCGTCTACAATGAGCAGTTCTTC,CAYSVYNEQFF
NA,TRBV28,NA,TRBJ2-7,TGTGCCAGCAATCCCCCGAGGGGGGGCAAGGACGAGCAGTACTTC,CASNPPRGGKDEQYF
NA,TRBV4-3,TRBD2,TRBJ2-2,TGCGCCAGCAGCCGGGGGGGAAACGGGGAGCTGTTTTTT,CASSRGGNGELFF
few,TRBV7-2,NA,TRBJ1-3,TGTGCCAGCAGCCCCCGGATAGCTTTTGGAAACACCATATATTTT,CASSPRIAFGNTIYF
once,TRBV6-1,NA,TRBJ1-4,TGTGCCAGCAGTGAGACAGATTTTAATGAAAAACTGTTTTTT,CASSETDFNEKLFF
NA,TRBV5-1,NA,TRBJ1-2,TGCGCCAGCAGCTTGGGAGGGAGGGCCTCCTATGGCTACACCTTC,CASSLGGRASYGYTF
few,TRBV30,TRBD2,TRBJ2-5,TGTGCCTGGGGGACTAGCGGGGGGCTAGGGGAGACCCAGTACTTC,CAWGTSGGLGETQYF
NA,TRBV19,NA,TRBJ1-1,TGTGCCAGTAGTATAGAAGGGCAAATTACTGAAGCTTTCTTT,CASSIEGQITEAFF
NA,TRBV9,TRBD1,TRBJ1-2,TGTGCCAGCAGCGTCGGGACAGGCCTCCATGGCTACACCTTC,CASSVGTGLHGYTF
NA,TRBV5-1,TRBD1,TRBJ2-3,TGCGCCAGCAGCATCGGGACAGGGATTTTAACAGATACGCAGTATTTT,CASSIGTGILTDTQYF
NA,TRBV11-3,NA,TRBJ1-3,TGTGCCAGCAGCTTAGTTACCTCCTCTGGAAACACCATATATTTT,CASSLVTSSGNTIYF
NA,TRBV4-1,NA,TRBJ2-2,TGCGCCAGCAGCCAACCCATGGGGGAGCTGTTTTTT,CASSQPMGELFF
NA,TRBV6-1,NA,TRBJ1-2,TGTGCCAGCAGCCCCGGGGGAGGTGATGGCTACACCTTC,CASSPGGGDGYTF
NA,TRBV5-1,NA,TRBJ2-6,TGCGCCAGGAACAGGGAGAGCCCCCCTGGGGCCAACGTCCTGACTTTC,CARNRESPPGANVLTF
NA,TRBV6-5,NA,TRBJ1-1,TGTGCCAGCAGCAGGGGTATGAACACTGAAGCTTTCTTT,CASSRGMNTEAFF